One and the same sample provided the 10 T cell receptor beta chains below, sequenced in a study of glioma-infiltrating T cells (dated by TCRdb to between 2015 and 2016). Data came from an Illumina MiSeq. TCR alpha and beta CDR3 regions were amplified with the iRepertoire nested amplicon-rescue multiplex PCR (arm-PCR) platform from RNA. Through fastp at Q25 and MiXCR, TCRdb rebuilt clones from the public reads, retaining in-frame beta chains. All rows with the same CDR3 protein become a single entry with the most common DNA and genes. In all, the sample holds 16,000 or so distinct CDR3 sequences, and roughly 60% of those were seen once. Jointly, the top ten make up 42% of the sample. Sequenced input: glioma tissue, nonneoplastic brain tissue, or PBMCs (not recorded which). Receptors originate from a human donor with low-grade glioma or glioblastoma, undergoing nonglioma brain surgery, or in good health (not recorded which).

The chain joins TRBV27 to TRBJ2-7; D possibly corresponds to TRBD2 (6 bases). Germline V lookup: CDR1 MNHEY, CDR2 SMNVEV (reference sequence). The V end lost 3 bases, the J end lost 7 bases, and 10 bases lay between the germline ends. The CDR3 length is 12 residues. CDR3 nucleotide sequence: TGTGCCAGCAGTTTGAGGGGAGGTGAGCAGTACTTC. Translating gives CASSLRGGEQYF.

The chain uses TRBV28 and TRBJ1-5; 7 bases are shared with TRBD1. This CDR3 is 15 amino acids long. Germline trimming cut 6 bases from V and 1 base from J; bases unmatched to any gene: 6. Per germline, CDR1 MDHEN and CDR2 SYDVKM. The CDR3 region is CASSPGQASNQPQHF. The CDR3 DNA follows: TGTGCCAGCAGCCCCGGACAGGCGAGCAATCAGCCCCAGCATTTT.

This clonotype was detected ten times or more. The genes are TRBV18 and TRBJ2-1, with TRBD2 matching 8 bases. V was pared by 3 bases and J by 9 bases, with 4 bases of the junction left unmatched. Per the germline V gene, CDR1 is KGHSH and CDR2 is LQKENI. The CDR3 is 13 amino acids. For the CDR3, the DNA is TGTGCCAGCTCACCTTCGGGGGGGCGTGAGCAGTTCTTC. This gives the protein CASSPSGGREQFF. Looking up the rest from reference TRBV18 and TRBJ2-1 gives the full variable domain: NAGVMQNPRHLVRRRGQEARLRCSPMKGHSHVYWYRQLPEEGLKFMVYLQKENIIDESGMPKERFSAEFPKEGPSILRIQQVVRGDSAAYFCASSPSGGREQFFGPGTRLTVL.

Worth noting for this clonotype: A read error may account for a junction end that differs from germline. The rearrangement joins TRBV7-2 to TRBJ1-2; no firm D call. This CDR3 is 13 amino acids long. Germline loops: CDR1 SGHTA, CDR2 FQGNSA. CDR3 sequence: CASSFDGTYCYTF. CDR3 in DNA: TGTGCCAGCAGCTTCGACGGAACCTATTGCTACACCTTC.

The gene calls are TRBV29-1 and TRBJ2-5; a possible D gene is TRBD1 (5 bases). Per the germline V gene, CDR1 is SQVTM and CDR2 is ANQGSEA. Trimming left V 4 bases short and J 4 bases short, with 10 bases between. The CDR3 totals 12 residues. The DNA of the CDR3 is TGCAGCGTTGTTCAGGGAAGAGAGACCCAGTACTTC. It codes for CSVVQGRETQYF.

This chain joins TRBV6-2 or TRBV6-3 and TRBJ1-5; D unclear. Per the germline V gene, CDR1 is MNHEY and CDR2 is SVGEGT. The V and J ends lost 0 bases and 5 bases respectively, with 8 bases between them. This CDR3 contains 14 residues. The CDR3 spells CASSYSAGDQPQHF. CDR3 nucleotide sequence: TGTGCCAGCAGTTACTCTGCGGGAGATCAGCCCCAGCATTTT.

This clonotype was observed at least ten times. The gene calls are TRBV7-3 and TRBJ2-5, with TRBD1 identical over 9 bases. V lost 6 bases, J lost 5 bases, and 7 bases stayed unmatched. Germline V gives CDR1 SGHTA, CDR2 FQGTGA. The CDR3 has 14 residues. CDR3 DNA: TGTGCCAGCAGTTGGGGACAGGGTTCCGAGACCCAGTACTTC. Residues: CASSWGQGSETQYF.

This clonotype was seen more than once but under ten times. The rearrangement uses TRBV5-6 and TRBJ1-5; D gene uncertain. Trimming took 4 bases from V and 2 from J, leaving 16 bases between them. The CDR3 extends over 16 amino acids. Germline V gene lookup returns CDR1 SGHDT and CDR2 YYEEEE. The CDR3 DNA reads TGTGCCAGCAGCAATGGATCAGGTTTCGGCAATCAGCCCCAGCATTTT. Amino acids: CASSNGSGFGNQPQHF.

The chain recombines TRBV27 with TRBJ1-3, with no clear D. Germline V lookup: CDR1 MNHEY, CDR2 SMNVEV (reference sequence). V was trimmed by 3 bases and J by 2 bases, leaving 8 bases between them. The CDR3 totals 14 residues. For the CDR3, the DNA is TGTGCCAGCAGTTTGCGAAGGGCTGGAAACACCATATATTTT. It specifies CASSLRRAGNTIYF.

This CDR3 reads CSARVLDIDYNEQFF. In DNA form, the CDR3 reads TGCAGTGCTAGAGTTCTAGATATCGACTACAATGAGCAGTTCTTC. V is TRBV20-1 and J is TRBJ2-1; D not resolved. V was trimmed by 1 base and J by 3 bases, leaving 13 bases between them. The CDR3 covers 15 residues. Germline-derived CDR1 and CDR2 are DFQATT and SNEGSKA (reference sequence).